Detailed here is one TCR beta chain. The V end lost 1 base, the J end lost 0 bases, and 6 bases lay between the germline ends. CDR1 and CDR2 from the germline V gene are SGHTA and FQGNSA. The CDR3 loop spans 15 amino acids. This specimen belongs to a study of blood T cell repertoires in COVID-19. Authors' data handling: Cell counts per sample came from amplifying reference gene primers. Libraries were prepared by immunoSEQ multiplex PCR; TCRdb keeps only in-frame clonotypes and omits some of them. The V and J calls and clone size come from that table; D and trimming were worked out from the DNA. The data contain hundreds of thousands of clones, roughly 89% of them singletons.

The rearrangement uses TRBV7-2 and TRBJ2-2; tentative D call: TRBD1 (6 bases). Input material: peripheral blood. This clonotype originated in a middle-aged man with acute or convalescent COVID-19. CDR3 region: CASSLGGPNTGELFF. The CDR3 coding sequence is TGTGCCAGCAGCTTAGGGGGGCCGAACACCGGGGAGCTGTTTTTT.